Listed below are T cell receptor beta chains from one sample, sequenced in a study of CD8+ T cells in alopecia areata. Only in-frame clones appear in the TCRdb table, and some are missing; sequencing was by immunoSEQ multiplex PCR. The table has 170,000 or so clones, around 71% seen once. The source material was CD4+ T cells sorted from blood, sampled at week 4, from a patient treated with tofacitinib. These receptors were taken from a human donor with alopecia areata. Each CDR3 is given with its conserved first and last residue. The D gene is left open where the match is weak. Where a row states a size, it is once, few, many or the class of an expanded clone; other rows omit it.

D gene	clone size	V gene	J gene	CDR3 DNA	CDR3 protein
-	few	TRBV2	TRBJ2-2	TGTGCCAGCAGTGACCCGGGGACGAACACCGGGGAGCTGTTTTTT	CASSDPGTNTGELFF
-	few	TRBV6-5	TRBJ2-2	TGTGCCAGCAGTCGCCATGGGGGGTCACCCGGGGAGCTGTTTTTT	CASSRHGGSPGELFF
-	-	TRBV29-1	TRBJ2-3	TGCAGCGTTGACAGTAGCACAGATACGCAGTATTTT	CSVDSSTDTQYF
TRBD2	few	TRBV2	TRBJ2-1	TGTGCCAGCAGTGACCCCGGGACTAGAAATGAGCAGTTCTTC	CASSDPGTRNEQFF
TRBD1	-	TRBV4-3	TRBJ1-2	TGCGCCAGCAGCCAAGAGGGAACAGGGGTCGGGTATGGCTACACCTTC	CASSQEGTGVGYGYTF
-	-	TRBV7-9	TRBJ1-5	TGTGCCAGCAGCCCATACACGGATCAGCCCCAGCATTTT	CASSPYTDQPQHF
-	-	TRBV14	TRBJ2-7	TGTGCCAGCAGCGGGAAGAGCAGGACGACCTACGAGCAGTACTTC	CASSGKSRTTYEQYF
TRBD1	-	TRBV25-1	TRBJ1-6	TGTGCCAGCAGTGGACAGGGCGATAGTTCACCCCTCCACTTT	CASSGQGDSSPLHF
TRBD1	-	TRBV30	TRBJ1-5	TGTGCCTGGAGTGAGCGGGGACAGGGTACCCAACAGCCCCAGCATTTT	CAWSERGQGTQQPQHF
TRBD2	-	TRBV9	TRBJ2-3	TGTGCCAGCAGCGTAGTGGCGGGGGGGCCTGGCACAGATACGCAGTATTTT	CASSVVAGGPGTDTQYF
TRBD2	-	TRBV6-1	TRBJ2-5	TGTGCCAGCAGTGAATTAGGACTAGCGACTATGCAAGAGACCCAGTACTTC	CASSELGLATMQETQYF
TRBD1	-	TRBV29-1	TRBJ2-3	TGCAGCGTTGGCCCCGGGACAGTCACAGATACGCAGTATTTT	CSVGPGTVTDTQYF
-	once	TRBV5-1	TRBJ2-1	TGCGCCAGCAGCTCCCTCCAGAACAATGAGCAGTTCTTC	CASSSLQNNEQFF
-	few	TRBV2	TRBJ2-4	TGTGCCAGCACCCGAGACAGCTTAGCCAAAAACATTCAGTACTTC	CASTRDSLAKNIQYF
-	-	TRBV29-1	TRBJ1-5	TGCAGCGTTGAAGATGGACCCAATCAGCCCCAGCATTTT	CSVEDGPNQPQHF